The rows below give T cell receptor beta chains drawn from one sample of a study of radiation and T cells in renal cell carcinoma. Produced via immunoSEQ multiplex PCR; TCRdb's table is partial and in-frame only. The repertoire holds around 140,000 clones, about 86% seen once, with less than 20% in the top ten. The specimen was blood, collected from a patient whose treatment included radiotherapy and nephrectomy. Receptors were obtained from a woman in her 50s with renal cell carcinoma. Each CDR3 is given with its conserved first and last residue. The size of a clone is reported for some rows only, either as once, few or many, or as a class for expanded clones.

CDR3	V	size
CASTRRDYGYTF	TRBV2	.
CAISSDRASGELFF	TRBV10-3	.
CASSSYADTQYF	TRBV27	.
CATALRPSTDTQYF	TRBV6-6	.
CASSGRQPRPGF	TRBV11-2	.
CASSPGLSFEAFF	TRBV6-6	.
CAISEQGAAEAFF	TRBV10-3	.
CASSQEVMGGRRNIQYF	TRBV4-3	once
CASSLQGASEKLFF	TRBV27	few
CASSPTLAESTDTQYF	TRBV5-6	once
CASSTTGGRTEAFF	TRBV28	.
CASSYSAIAKETQYF	TRBV5-1	.
CATSRGLAGSYNEQFF	TRBV15	.
CASSSQGTGELFF	TRBV11-1	.
CASSPGQAGAIQYF	TRBV18	.
CAKGGGGNQPQHF	TRBV2	.
CASSMTQGNTEAFF	TRBV19	.
CASSVRGSGANVLTF	TRBV9	.
CASSTQGANTGELFF	TRBV28	.
CAISSGNTEAFF	TRBV10-3	.
CASSLDASGTGVGEQYF	TRBV5-1	.
CASKDRATDTQYF	TRBV6-5	.
CASSNRDSLTYEQYF	TRBV5-1	.
CASSTGTSSYNEQFF	TRBV4-3	.
CASPIVISTDTQYF	TRBV25-1	.
CASSLDLGRGTFF	TRBV5-4	few
CASSETAARDEQYF	TRBV10-1	.
CAITFRGSSNQPQHF	TRBV28	.
CASSLDRDNEQFF	TRBV7-7	.
CASSGQGAGYGYTF	TRBV9	.
CASSGARQNTEAFF	TRBV18	.
CAISDRDEGAQYF	TRBV10-3	.
CASTVSDYFNEQFF	TRBV5-1	.
CASSLAEQETQYF	TRBV11-3	.
CAWSLGTGRLF	TRBV30	.
CASSQRGDEQFF	TRBV27	.